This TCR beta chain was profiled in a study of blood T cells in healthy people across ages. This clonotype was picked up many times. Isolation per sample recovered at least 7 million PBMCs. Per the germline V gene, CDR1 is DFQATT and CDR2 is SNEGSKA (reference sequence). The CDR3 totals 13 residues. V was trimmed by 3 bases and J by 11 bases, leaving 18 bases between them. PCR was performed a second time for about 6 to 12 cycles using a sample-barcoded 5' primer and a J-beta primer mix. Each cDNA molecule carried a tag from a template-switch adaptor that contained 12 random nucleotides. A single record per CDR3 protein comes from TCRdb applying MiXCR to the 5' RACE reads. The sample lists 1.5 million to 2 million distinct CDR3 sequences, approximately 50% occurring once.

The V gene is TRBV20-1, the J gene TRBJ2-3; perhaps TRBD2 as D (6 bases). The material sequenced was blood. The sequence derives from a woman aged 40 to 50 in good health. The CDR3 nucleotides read TGCAGTGCTAGCCAAACTAGCTTGGGGGGGCAGTATTTT. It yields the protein CSASQTSLGGQYF.